The 30 T cell receptor beta chains listed next were all sequenced from one sample in a study of identical twins. TCRdb called the 5' RACE reads again in MiXCR, with one record for every CDR3 protein. The sample lists roughly 240,000 distinct CDR3 sequences, around 7% seen once, with 3% to 4.5% in the top ten. This sample also appeared in a second study, on yellow fever vaccine responses in identical twins.

The source material was memory (CD45RO+) T cells sorted from blood. These TCRs come from a woman between 18 and 29 years old in good health.

The CDR3 DNA reads TGTGCCAGCAGCTCCCTAGCGGGAGGGGTCAATGAGCAGTTCTTC. This encodes CASSSLAGGVNEQFF. V usage is TRBV3-1 and J usage is TRBJ2-1, with 12 positions matching TRBD2. Germline CDR1 LGHDT, CDR2 YNNKEL (reference sequence). The CDR3 spans 15 residues. Trimming took 5 bases from V and 6 from J; bases not matched to a gene: 5.

The sample holds many counts of this clonotype. V and J are TRBV12-3 or TRBV12-4 and TRBJ1-1; 7 bases line up with TRBD1. This CDR3 comprises 13 residues. Trimming removed 6 bases from V and 3 bases from J; junction bases left unmatched: 4. The CDR3 DNA reads as TGTGCCAGCAGCCCCGGACAGGACACTGAAGCTTTCTTT. Translation: CASSPGQDTEAFF.

This clonotype was found a few times. This chain uses TRBV18 with TRBJ2-5, with D possibly TRBD1 on 6 matching bases. This CDR3 has 14 amino acids. Trimming took 4 bases from V and 2 from J, leaving 11 bases between them. The germline CDR1 and CDR2 sequences are KGHSH and LQKENI. In nucleotides, the CDR3 is TGTGCCAGCTCACGGGGACACGCACAAGAGACCCAGTACTTC. Amino acid sequence: CASSRGHAQETQYF.

In this sample, this clonotype turned up many times. The CDR3 bases are TGTGCCAGCAGCTTAGAACCTTATAGCAATCAGCCCCAGCATTTT. Its translation: CASSLEPYSNQPQHF. The chain is built from TRBV11-2 and TRBJ1-5, with no clear D. The V gene's germline CDR1 is SGHAT and CDR2 FQNNGV. The ends were cut back, 0 bases at V and 0 bases at J, with 6 bases in the middle. The CDR3 is 15 residues long.

This clonotype was counted between two and nine times. The V call is TRBV12-3 or TRBV12-4, the J call TRBJ2-3; the match to TRBD2 covers 7 bases. The V segment lost 6 bases and the J segment 6 bases; nucleotides outside the gene matches: 9. The CDR3 is made up of 14 amino acids. Here the CDR3 DNA reads TGTGCCAGCAGGGAAGCGGGGATTGATGATACGCAGTATTTT. Encoded protein: CASREAGIDDTQYF.

This chain uses TRBV12-3 or TRBV12-4 with TRBJ1-4, with 8 bases lining up with TRBD1. The CDR3 sequence is 14 residues long. The V segment lost 9 bases and the J segment 7 bases; nucleotides outside the gene matches: 10. For the CDR3, the DNA is TGTGCCAGTGACTCAGGACAGGGACGTGAAAAACTGTTTTTT. It yields the protein CASDSGQGREKLFF.

A few counts support this clonotype. The CDR3 protein is CASSSTVGENTGELFF. The CDR3 nucleotides are TGTGCCAGCAGTTCTACGGTGGGGGAGAACACCGGGGAGCTGTTTTTT. This sequence joins TRBV6-5 and TRBJ2-2; perhaps D is TRBD1 or TRBD2 (5 bases each). Trimming took 4 bases from V and 1 from J, leaving 13 bases between them. Germline V gene sequence: CDR1 MNHEY, CDR2 SVGAGI. The length of the CDR3 is 16 residues.

The sample holds a few counts of this clonotype. This chain uses TRBV28 with TRBJ1-6; D call uncertain. This CDR3 comprises 11 residues. V was cut by 3 bases and J by 6 bases, with 0 bases left in between. Germline-derived CDR1 and CDR2 are MDHEN and SYDVKM. This CDR3 is CASSFNSPLHF. The CDR3 coding sequence is TGTGCCAGCAGTTTTAATTCACCCCTCCACTTT.

The rearrangement links TRBV3-1 to TRBJ1-4; 7 nucleotides align to TRBD1. Germline lookup yields CDR1 LGHDT and CDR2 YNNKEL (reference sequence). CDR3 length: 16 amino acids. V trimming: 3 bases; J trimming: 6 bases; junction bases outside the gene matches: 10. The CDR3 sequence is CASSQYLQGRDEKLFF. In nucleotides, the CDR3 is TGTGCCAGCAGCCAGTACTTACAGGGGAGAGATGAAAAACTGTTTTTT. The full variable domain, rest sourced from reference TRBV3-1 and TRBJ1-4, is DTAVSQTPKYLVTQMGNDKSIKCEQNLGHDTMYWYKQDSKKFLKIMFSYNNKELIINETVPNRFSPKSPDKAHLNLHINSLELGDSAVYFCASSQYLQGRDEKLFFGSGTQLSVL.

The genes are TRBV10-3 and TRBJ2-2; the match to TRBD1 covers 8 bases. V dropped 6 bases and J dropped 4; count of bases not matched to a gene: 4. Germline loops: CDR1 ENHRY, CDR2 SYGVKD. The CDR3 runs 14 residues. CDR3 in DNA: TGTGCCATCAGGGACAGGGTACCCACCGGGGAGCTGTTTTTT. Encoded protein: CAIRDRVPTGELFF.

This clonotype has more than one count but fewer than ten. The V gene is TRBV18, the J gene TRBJ2-1; possibly TRBD1 for D (6 bases). This CDR3 has 13 residues. CDR1 is KGHSH and CDR2 is LQKENI in the germline V gene. V dropped 2 bases and J dropped 6 bases, with 8 bases sitting between them. CDR3 coding DNA: TGTGCCAGCTCACCAGGGGGCCTCAATGAGCAGTTCTTC. It encodes CASSPGGLNEQFF.

This clonotype was detected many times. The chain recombines TRBV20-1 with TRBJ1-1, with D unresolved. V was shortened by 1 base and J by 7 bases, with 13 bases between the two germline ends. The V gene's germline CDR1 is DFQATT and CDR2 SNEGSKA (reference sequence). This CDR3 comprises 13 residues. The CDR3 DNA reads as TGCAGTGCTAGAGCGAGAAACTACGGTGAAGCTTTCTTT. Translating gives CSARARNYGEAFF.

This clonotype has at least ten counts. The J gene is TRBJ1-4, the V gene TRBV7-9; D gene uncertain. V was shortened by 2 bases and J by 2 bases, with 3 bases between the two germline ends. This CDR3 has 13 residues. Germline assignment: CDR1 SEHNR and CDR2 FQNEAQ (reference sequence). The CDR3 DNA reads as TGTGCCAGCAGCTTAAATACTAATGAAAAACTGTTTTTT. It encodes CASSLNTNEKLFF.

This clonotype appeared many times. The CDR3 DNA reads as TGTGCCAGCAGCCTAGGACTAGCGTCGTTTTCCGGGGAGCTGTTTTTT. It codes for CASSLGLASFSGELFF. The rearrangement uses TRBV7-7 and TRBJ2-2, with 9 positions matching TRBD2. Germline-derived CDR1 and CDR2 are SSHAT and FNYEAQ (reference sequence). The junction had 10 bases not matched to a gene; V was cut back by 5 bases and J by 6 bases. The CDR3 has 16 amino acids.

This clonotype occurred many times. In DNA, the CDR3 is TGCAGTGCCCGACCGAGGGGGTCCTACAATGAGCAGTTCTTC. Amino acids: CSARPRGSYNEQFF. The chain is built from TRBV20-1 and TRBJ2-1, with D possibly TRBD1 on 6 matching bases. Between the trimmed V and J ends, which lost 6 bases and 1 base, there was a span of 13 bases. The CDR3 totals 14 residues. Looked up from germline, CDR1 is DFQATT and CDR2 is SNEGSKA (reference sequence).

There are a few counts of this clonotype. The CDR3 DNA reads as TGTGCCAGCAGTTCTCTTGGGGGTTATCAGCCCCAGCATTTT. Translated, it gives CASSSLGGYQPQHF. The J gene is TRBJ1-5, the V gene TRBV28, with D perhaps matching TRBD1 (5 bases). V dropped 4 bases and J dropped 5 bases, with 12 bases sitting between them. The CDR3 extends over 14 amino acids. CDR1 is MDHEN and CDR2 is SYDVKM in the germline V gene.

Ten or more counts support this clonotype. The CDR3 DNA reads TGTGCCAGCAGCTGGAGGATTAGCGAAAACATTCAGTACTTC. Its protein is CASSWRISENIQYF. V is TRBV7-2 and J is TRBJ2-4; a possible D gene is TRBD2 (5 bases). Germline V lookup: CDR1 SGHTA, CDR2 FQGNSA. V gave up 4 bases and J gave up 5 bases, with 12 bases separating them. This CDR3 has 14 residues.

The rearrangement uses TRBV11-2 and TRBJ2-4; D is perhaps TRBD1 (5 bases). This CDR3 comprises 15 residues. The V and J ends lost 2 bases and 2 bases respectively, with 10 bases between them. Germline lookup yields CDR1 SGHAT and CDR2 FQNNGV. CDR3 protein: CASSLYTGSKNIQYF. CDR3 nucleotides: TGTGCCAGCAGCTTATATACAGGCTCCAAAAACATTCAGTACTTC.

A few counts support this clonotype. V usage is TRBV10-3 and J usage is TRBJ2-1; TRBD2 matches at 9 bases. With V trimmed by 6 bases and J by 1 base, 4 bases remained unmatched. Germline CDR1 reads ENHRY; CDR2 reads SYGVKD. This CDR3 contains 15 residues. As DNA, the CDR3 is TGTGCCATCAGGGAAAGCGGGGGGTCCTACAATGAGCAGTTCTTC. It yields the protein CAIRESGGSYNEQFF.

This clonotype showed up many times. The chain has TRBV5-6 and TRBJ2-1; the D gene is possibly TRBD1 (5 bases). Trimming cost V 4 bases and J 3 bases, with 11 bases left between them. Germline V CDR1 and CDR2: SGHDT, YYEEEE. This CDR3 has 14 residues. CDR3 sequence (DNA): TGTGCCAGCAGCGGTGACAGAGGCTACAATGAGCAGTTCTTC. This encodes CASSGDRGYNEQFF.

The gene calls are TRBV5-4 and TRBJ1-1; D uncertain. The V and J ends lost 6 bases and 1 base respectively, with 19 bases between them. Germline V gives CDR1 SGHNT, CDR2 YYREEE (reference sequence). The CDR3 has 16 amino acids. This CDR3 is CASNARVGQPNTEAFF. As DNA, the CDR3 is TGTGCCAGCAACGCCCGGGTCGGGCAGCCGAACACTGAAGCTTTCTTT.

This chain links TRBV6-1 with TRBJ1-2; 10 nucleotides line up with TRBD1. Germline CDR1 MNHNS, CDR2 SASEGT. The CDR3 is made up of 15 amino acids. Unmatched junction bases numbered 5, after V lost 6 bases and J lost 1 base. The CDR3 is CASRTGQGGNYGYTF. Written as DNA, the CDR3 is TGTGCCAGCAGGACCGGACAGGGGGGTAACTATGGCTACACCTTC.

J is TRBJ2-1 and V is TRBV6-1, with D perhaps TRBD2 (6 bases). Trimming cost V 0 bases and J 9 bases, with 12 bases left between them. Per germline, CDR1 MNHNS and CDR2 SASEGT. The CDR3 loop spans 14 amino acids. The DNA of the CDR3 is TGTGCCAGCAGTGAAGCCGGGGGAGGAGGTGAGCAGTTCTTC. This codes for CASSEAGGGGEQFF.

This clonotype has just a few counts. This chain uses TRBV25-1 with TRBJ1-5; TRBD1 is a possible D gene (5 bases). V lost 4 bases, J lost 6 bases, and 13 bases lay in between. The V gene's germline CDR1 is MGHDK and CDR2 SYGVNS. This CDR3 comprises 14 residues. DNA for the CDR3: TGTGCCAGCAGTGCGACTGGGGGGGTTCAGCCCCAGCATTTT. Its translation: CASSATGGVQPQHF.

This clonotype came up many times. The V and J genes are TRBV5-1 and TRBJ2-7; 8 nucleotides match TRBD2. The CDR3 totals 17 residues. Germline CDR1 reads SGHRS; CDR2 reads YFSETQ. V shed 4 bases, J shed 0 bases, and the junction held 12 bases outside the gene matches. Here the CDR3 reads CASSLSKTSGSSYEQYF. In DNA form, the CDR3 reads TGCGCCAGCAGCCTTAGTAAAACTAGCGGCAGCTCCTACGAGCAGTACTTC.

This clonotype was counted ten times or more. V is TRBV7-9 and J is TRBJ2-1, with TRBD2 matching 7 bases. This CDR3 has 15 residues. V trimming: 1 base; J trimming: 4 bases; junction bases outside the gene matches: 4. Germline V gene sequence: CDR1 SEHNR, CDR2 FQNEAQ (reference sequence). The CDR3: CASSLGEGWYNEQFF. The CDR3 coding sequence is TGTGCCAGCAGCTTAGGGGAGGGATGGTACAATGAGCAGTTCTTC.

This clonotype was observed at least ten times. This chain connects TRBV6-1 to TRBJ1-2; D might be TRBD1 (6 bases). Germline values: CDR1 MNHNS, CDR2 SASEGT. The V end lost 0 bases, the J end lost 4 bases, and 9 bases lay between the germline ends. The CDR3 contains 14 residues. The DNA for the CDR3 is TGTGCCAGCAGTGAAGCGGCAGGGGCCTATGGCTACACCTTC. This translates into CASSEAAGAYGYTF.

This clonotype was observed a handful of times. The V gene is TRBV20-1, the J gene TRBJ2-3, with 9 bases identical to TRBD2. The CDR3 has 17 amino acids. V shed 1 base and J 2 bases; nucleotides not matched to a gene: 10. Looked up from germline, CDR1 is DFQATT and CDR2 is SNEGSKA (reference sequence). As DNA, the CDR3 is TGCAGTGCTAGAGGGGGCGGGAGGGGCATCCTCACAGATACGCAGTATTTT. Residues: CSARGGGRGILTDTQYF.

This clonotype showed up many times. The chain uses TRBV24-1 and TRBJ2-5; maybe TRBD2 (6 bases). The V end was cut by 5 bases, the J end by 2 bases, with 11 bases between. The CDR3 length is 14 residues. Germline loops: CDR1 KGHDR, CDR2 SFDVKD. This CDR3 reads CATSGAGMQETQYF. For the CDR3, the DNA is TGTGCCACCAGTGGAGCGGGCATGCAAGAGACCCAGTACTTC.

This clonotype was observed at least ten times. The chain uses TRBV20-1 and TRBJ2-7; TRBD2 agrees at 10 bases. The trim removed 2 bases at V and 2 bases at J, leaving 3 bases unmatched. The CDR3 spans 14 residues. Germline V gene sequence: CDR1 DFQATT, CDR2 SNEGSKA (reference sequence). The CDR3 loop reads CSARITSGAYEQYV. CDR3 nucleotide sequence: TGCAGTGCTAGAATAACTAGCGGGGCCTACGAGCAGTACGTC.